The clone carrying this T cell receptor (beta chain) was counted ten times or more. The target antigen is unknown. Germline loops: CDR1 SQVTM, CDR2 ANQGSEA. CDR3 length: 13 amino acids. Trimming left V 3 bases short and J 2 bases short, with 10 bases between. The entry originates in a study of Graves' ophthalmopathy and Graves' hyperthyroidism. The study, taken as a whole, reports: Most expanded thyroid clonotypes above 0.001 frequency also appeared in blood.

Amplifying from RNA transcripts, the study obtained TCR beta CDR3 regions. Scientists carried out first-round RT-PCR using HTBI primers and then a second-round multiplex PCR. TCRdb redid the calling of the multiplex PCR reads with MiXCR, one entry per CDR3 protein. Of 200,000 to 250,000 distinct CDR3 sequences in the sample, under 25% were seen once. Moderately to severely active ophthalmopathy under 3 months, CAS at least 3, NOSPECS at least 4. No donor had other autoimmune disease, uncontrolled infection, pregnancy or lactation. More than 7.5 ml of fresh blood yielded the PBMCs by density gradient.

The receptor's source is a woman between 45 and 65 years old with Graves' ophthalmopathy. The sample comprised peripheral blood. This chain joins TRBV29-1 and TRBJ2-5; D assignment may be TRBD1 or TRBD2 (6 bases each). The CDR3 sequence: CSVERGVQETQYF. Here the CDR3 DNA reads TGCAGCGTTGAGAGGGGGGTACAAGAGACCCAGTACTTC.